This record concerns one TCR beta chain sequence. This entry belongs to a study of blood T cell repertoires in COVID-19. Whole-study context: The United States, Italy and Spain were the sources of the acute and convalescent COVID-19 samples.

Repertoires were generated with immunoSEQ multiplex PCR, while TCRdb's copy carries only in-frame clones and drops some. Of fewer than 250,000 clones listed, approximately 80% were seen once; the top ten hold under 2%. This CDR3 spans 18 amino acids. Trimming cost V 5 bases and J 2 bases; bases outside gene matches: 10. Germline V gene data show CDR1 as SGHAT and CDR2 as FQNNGV. The J gene is TRBJ1-4, the V gene TRBV11-2, with 11 bases identical to TRBD1. The sequencing input was peripheral blood. The receptor was isolated from a woman of 80 years or more with acute or convalescent COVID-19. This CDR3 is CASSPNGQGAGTNEKLFF. The CDR3 nucleotides read TGTGCCAGCAGCCCCAACGGACAGGGGGCAGGTACTAATGAAAAACTGTTTTTT.